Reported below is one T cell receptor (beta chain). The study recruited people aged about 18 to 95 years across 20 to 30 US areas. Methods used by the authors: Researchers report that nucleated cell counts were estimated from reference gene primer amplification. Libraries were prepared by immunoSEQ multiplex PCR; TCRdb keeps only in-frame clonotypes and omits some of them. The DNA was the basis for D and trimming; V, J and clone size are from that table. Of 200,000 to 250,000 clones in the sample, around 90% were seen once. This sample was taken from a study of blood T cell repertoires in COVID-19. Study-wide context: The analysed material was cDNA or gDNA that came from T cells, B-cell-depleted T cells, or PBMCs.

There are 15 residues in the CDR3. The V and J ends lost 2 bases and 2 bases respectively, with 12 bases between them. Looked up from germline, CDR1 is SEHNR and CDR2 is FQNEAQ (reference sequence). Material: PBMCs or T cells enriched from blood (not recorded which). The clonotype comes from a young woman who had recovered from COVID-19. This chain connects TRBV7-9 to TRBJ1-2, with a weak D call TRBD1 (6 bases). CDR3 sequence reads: CASSLTDRGNYGYTF. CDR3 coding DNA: TGTGCCAGCAGCTTAACGGACAGAGGAAACTATGGCTACACCTTC.